This T cell receptor beta chain originates from a study of T-cell reconstitution after alpha-beta-depleted transplantation in children. Researchers prepared the TCRbeta library using unique molecular identifiers, the study reports. TCRdb itself ran the PCR reads through MiXCR, one entry per CDR3 protein. The sample lists approximately 270,000 distinct CDR3 sequences, nearly 10% occurring once. Trimming cost V 7 bases and J 5 bases; bases outside gene matches: 9. Germline values: CDR1 LNHDA, CDR2 SQIVND (reference sequence). This CDR3 spans 15 amino acids. Sample: PBMCs from the stem cell graft donor, taken from the stem cell graft. The genes are TRBV19 and TRBJ2-3; 10 bases align to TRBD2. The clonotype was recovered from a human donor who donated a stem cell graft to a child with SCID. The CDR3 here is CASTWTSGRGDTQYF. The DNA for the CDR3 is TGTGCCAGTACCTGGACTAGCGGAAGGGGAGATACGCAGTATTTT.